One and the same sample provided the 15 T cell receptor beta chains below, sequenced in a study of multiple sclerosis patients with progressive multifocal leukoencephalopathy. Only in-frame clones appear in the TCRdb table, and some are missing; sequencing was by immunoSEQ multiplex PCR. Of around 30,000 clones listed, 90% are singletons. Described time point: roughly 12 months of natalizumab therapy. Sequenced material: PBMCs, taken from a patient treated with natalizumab. These TCRs come from a human donor with multiple sclerosis.

V usage is TRBV5-1 and J usage is TRBJ2-1; 10 bases fit TRBD1. The CDR3 is made up of 14 amino acids. Germline V gives CDR1 SGHRS, CDR2 YFSETQ. The trim removed 3 bases at V and 9 bases at J, leaving 6 bases unmatched. CDR3 sequence: CASSWTGGYGEQFF. The CDR3 DNA is TGCGCCAGCAGCTGGACAGGGGGGTACGGTGAGCAGTTCTTC.

The chain employs TRBV6-5 and TRBJ1-2; perhaps TRBD1 as D (6 bases). CDR3 length equals 14 residues. Germline CDR1 and CDR2: MNHEY and SVGAGI. V was trimmed by 2 bases and J by 5 bases, leaving 12 bases between them. CDR3 sequence (DNA): TGTGCCAGCAGTTACGGTGGACAGAAGTATGGCTACACCTTC. Protein product: CASSYGGQKYGYTF.

The chain couples TRBV4-1 to TRBJ2-1; TRBD2 aligns across 10 bases. The CDR3 is 20 residues long. Trimming took 2 bases from V and 7 from J; bases not matched to a gene: 20. Germline V gene lookup returns CDR1 MGHRA and CDR2 YSYEKL. This CDR3 reads CASSQLPGSGGADWTNEQFF. In DNA, the CDR3 is TGCGCCAGCAGCCAACTCCCCGGAAGCGGGGGGGCCGATTGGACGAATGAGCAGTTCTTC.

The V call is TRBV10-2, the J call TRBJ1-5, with 9 bases matching TRBD1. This CDR3 contains 14 residues. Trimming at V came to 3 bases and at J to 9 bases, leaving 6 bases not matched to a gene. CDR1 and CDR2 (germline): WSHSY, SAAADI. CDR3 sequence reads: CASSDDRGRRPQHF. The CDR3 DNA reads as TGCGCCAGCAGTGATGACAGGGGGAGACGGCCCCAGCATTTT.

The gene calls are TRBV6-5 and TRBJ1-1; no definite D call. Germline V CDR1 and CDR2: MNHEY, SVGAGI. The CDR3 has 14 residues. Trimming took off 6 bases at V and 4 bases at J, with 15 bases between the two ends. This CDR3 is CASSPGLLRTEAFF. DNA of the CDR3: TGTGCCAGCAGCCCTGGACTGTTACGCACTGAAGCTTTCTTT.

The chain combines TRBV4-3 with TRBJ2-3; 11 bases align to TRBD2. Germline loops: CDR1 LGHNA, CDR2 YSLEER. With V trimmed by 0 bases and J by 3 bases, 8 bases remained unmatched. The CDR3 loop spans 18 amino acids. The CDR3: CASSQENVLAGGTDTQYF. The CDR3 nucleotides are TGCGCCAGCAGCCAAGAAAACGTGCTAGCGGGGGGTACAGATACGCAGTATTTT.

This rearrangement joins TRBV10-3 to TRBJ2-1; D unresolved. Trimming cost V 10 bases and J 0 bases, with 13 bases left between them. CDR1 and CDR2 from the germline V gene are ENHRY and SYGVKD. This CDR3 has 14 amino acids. The CDR3 reads CATRFQDSYNEQFF. Written as DNA, the CDR3 is TGTGCCACCAGATTCCAGGACTCCTACAATGAGCAGTTCTTC.

Written as DNA, the CDR3 is TGCGCCAGCAGCCAAGACGGAGGCTATGGCTACACCTTC. Translated: CASSQDGGYGYTF. This chain links TRBV4-3 with TRBJ1-2; D not resolved. V was pared by 0 bases and J by 4 bases, with 6 bases between. The CDR3 totals 13 residues. CDR1 and CDR2 from the germline V gene are LGHNA and YSLEER.

The rearrangement uses TRBV18 and TRBJ1-1; TRBD1 might be the D (5 bases). The V gene's germline CDR1 is KGHSH and CDR2 LQKENI. Trimming took 7 bases from V and 1 from J, leaving 10 bases between them. CDR3 length: 13 residues. In DNA, the CDR3 is TGTGCCAGCTTACTACAGGCGAACACTGAAGCTTTCTTT. Translating gives CASLLQANTEAFF.

The CDR3, as DNA: TGTGCCAGCAGTGAAAACGCGAGGATGAGCTACACCTTC. It yields the protein CASSENARMSYTF. The chain joins TRBV25-1 to TRBJ1-2; D ambiguous. CDR1 and CDR2 (germline): MGHDK, SYGVNS. V was shortened by 2 bases and J by 9 bases, with 13 bases between the two germline ends. The CDR3 length is 13 residues.

This clone was seen once. The V call is TRBV6-1, the J call TRBJ1-1; 7 bases align to TRBD1. The CDR3 sequence is 15 residues long. Germline CDR1 MNHNS, CDR2 SASEGT. With 4 bases clipped from V and 1 base from J, the junction kept 6 bases outside the gene matches. In DNA form, the CDR3 reads TGTGCCAGCAGTGCCGCGACAGGGTGGAACACTGAAGCTTTCTTT. Protein: CASSAATGWNTEAFF.

The CDR3 region is CATSRDRVGPTNEKLFF. CDR3 nucleotide sequence: TGTGCCACCAGCAGAGATCGCGTGGGGCCAACTAATGAAAAACTGTTTTTT. The V and J genes are TRBV15 and TRBJ1-4; D may be TRBD1 (5 bases). The germline gives CDR1 LNHNV, CDR2 YYDKDF (reference sequence). The CDR3 is 17 residues long. V gave up 0 bases and J gave up 0 bases, with 11 bases separating them.

Here the CDR3 DNA reads TGTGCCAGCAGCCAAGGGGGTGACTCCTACGAGCAGTACTTC. This encodes CASSQGGDSYEQYF. The chain recombines TRBV4-2 with TRBJ2-5; D remains ambiguous. The tail of the sequence fits TRBJ2-7 better, so the J call may be wrong. The length of the CDR3 is 14 residues. CDR1 LGHNA and CDR2 YNFKEQ come from the germline V gene.

This clone was observed a few times. V is TRBV4-2 and J is TRBJ1-4; no clear D. The V end lost 1 base, the J end lost 5 bases, and 20 bases lay between the germline ends. This CDR3 has 18 residues. The germline V gene has CDR1 LGHNA and CDR2 YNFKEQ. The CDR3 DNA sequence: TGTGCCAGCAGCCAAGCAATAAGTACGGACTCACTAAATGAAAAACTGTTTTTT. As protein: CASSQAISTDSLNEKLFF.

The chain uses TRBV13 and TRBJ2-5; 11 nucleotides align to TRBD1. The assigned J gene may be wrong: the sequence end matches TRBJ2-7 better. Germline-derived CDR1 and CDR2 are PRHDT and FYEKMQ (reference sequence). This CDR3 has 15 residues. CDR3 sequence (DNA): TGTGCCAGCAGCTTGGGGGACAGGGGGACCTACGAGCAGTACTTC. Its translation: CASSLGDRGTYEQYF.